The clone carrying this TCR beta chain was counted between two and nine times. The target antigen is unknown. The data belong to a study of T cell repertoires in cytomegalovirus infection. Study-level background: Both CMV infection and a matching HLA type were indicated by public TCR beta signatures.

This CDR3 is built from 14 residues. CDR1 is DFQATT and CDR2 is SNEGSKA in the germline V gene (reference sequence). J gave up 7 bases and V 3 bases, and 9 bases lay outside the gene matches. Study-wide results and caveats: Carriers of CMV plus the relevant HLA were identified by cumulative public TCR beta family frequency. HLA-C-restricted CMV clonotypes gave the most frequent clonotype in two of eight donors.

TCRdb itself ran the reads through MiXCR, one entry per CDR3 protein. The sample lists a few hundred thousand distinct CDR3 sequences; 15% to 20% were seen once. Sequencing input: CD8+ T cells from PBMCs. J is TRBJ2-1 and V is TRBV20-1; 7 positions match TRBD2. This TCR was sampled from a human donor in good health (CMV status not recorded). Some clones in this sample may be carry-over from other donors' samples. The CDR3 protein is CSARGSGGRNEQFF. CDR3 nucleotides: TGCAGTGCTAGGGGATCCGGGGGGAGAAATGAGCAGTTCTTC.